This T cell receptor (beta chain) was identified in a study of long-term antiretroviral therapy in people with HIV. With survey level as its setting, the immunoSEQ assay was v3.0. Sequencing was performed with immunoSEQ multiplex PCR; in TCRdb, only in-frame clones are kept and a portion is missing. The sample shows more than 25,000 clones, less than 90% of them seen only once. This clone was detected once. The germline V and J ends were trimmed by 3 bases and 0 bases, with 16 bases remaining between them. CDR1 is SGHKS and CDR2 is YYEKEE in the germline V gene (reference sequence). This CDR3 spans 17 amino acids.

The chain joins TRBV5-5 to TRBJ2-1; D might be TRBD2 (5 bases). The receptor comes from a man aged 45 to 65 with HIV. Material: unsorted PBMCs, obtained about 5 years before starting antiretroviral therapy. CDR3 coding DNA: TGTGCCAGCAGCTCCCTGGGAGCATCGAGCTCCTACAATGAGCAGTTCTTC. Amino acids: CASSSLGASSSYNEQFF.